One T cell receptor beta chain is described in this entry. The data originate from a study of blood T cell repertoires in COVID-19. Whole-study context: Acute and convalescent COVID-19 samples came from the United States, Italy and Spain. PBMCs, B-cell-depleted T cells, or T cells provided the cDNA or gDNA that made up the material.

Germline values: CDR1 SGHAT, CDR2 FQDESV (reference sequence). The V end lost 1 base, the J end lost 0 bases, and 10 bases lay between the germline ends. The CDR3 is 15 residues long. Original analysis: The assay estimated nucleated cells by amplifying reference gene primers. This table comes from immunoSEQ multiplex PCR, and its TCRdb copy is limited to in-frame clones, with some not included. From that table come the V and J calls and clone size; the DNA was used to work out D and trimming. The sample carries approximately 220,000 clones, roughly four fifths recorded once. The source is an older woman with acute or convalescent COVID-19. Sequencing was carried out using peripheral blood. This chain connects TRBV11-1 to TRBJ2-7; a possible D gene is TRBD1 (5 bases). CDR3 coding DNA: TGTGCCAGCAGCTTAGGTCAGGGAATCTCCTACGAGCAGTACTTC. Amino acid sequence: CASSLGQGISYEQYF. The full variable domain, with the rest looked up from reference TRBV11-1 and TRBJ2-7, is EAEVAQSPRYKITEKSQAVAFWCDPISGHATLYWYRQILGQGPELLVQFQDESVVDDSQLPKDRFSAERLKGVDSTLKIQPAELGDSAMYLCASSLGQGISYEQYFGPGTRLTVT.